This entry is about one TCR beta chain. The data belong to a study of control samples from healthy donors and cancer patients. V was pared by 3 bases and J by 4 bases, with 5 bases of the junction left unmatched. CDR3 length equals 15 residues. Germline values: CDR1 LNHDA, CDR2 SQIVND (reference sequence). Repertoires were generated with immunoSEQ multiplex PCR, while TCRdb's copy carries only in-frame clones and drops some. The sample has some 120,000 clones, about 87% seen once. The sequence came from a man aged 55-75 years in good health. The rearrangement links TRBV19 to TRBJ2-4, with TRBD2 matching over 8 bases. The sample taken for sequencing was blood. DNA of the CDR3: TGTGCCAGTAGTATCCGGGGGACTAGAAAAAACATTCAGTACTTC. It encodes CASSIRGTRKNIQYF. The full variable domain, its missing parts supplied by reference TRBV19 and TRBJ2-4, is DGGITQSPKYLFRKEGQNVTLSCEQNLNHDAMYWYRQDPGQGLRLIYYSQIVNDFQKGDIAEGYSVSREKKESFPLTVTSAQKNPTAFYLCASSIRGTRKNIQYFGAGTRLSVL.